These 18 T cell receptor beta chains share one sample of origin, sequenced in a study of OX40 agonist ivuxolimab in advanced cancers. Profiling relied on immunoSEQ multiplex PCR, and the TCRdb table lists in-frame clones only, not all of them. Of tens of thousands of clones in the sample, 88% were seen once. Sequencing used CD4+ or CD8+ T cells sorted from blood, obtained in a trial of the OX40 agonist ivuxolimab. These receptors all stem from an adult with an advanced solid tumor such as melanoma, head and neck, liver or kidney cancer.

V gene TRBV7-6 combines with J gene TRBJ2-5; D remains unclear. V lost 2 bases to trimming and J lost 1 base, with 2 bases between them. Germline CDR1 reads SGHVS; CDR2 reads FNYEAQ. CDR3 size: 12 residues. CDR3 sequence (DNA): TGTGCCAGCAGCTTACCCCAAGAGACCCAGTACTTC. It translates to CASSLPQETQYF. The full variable domain, in which reference TRBV7-6 and TRBJ2-5 provide the parts outside the CDR3, is GAGVSQSPRYKVTKRGQDVALRCDPISGHVSLYWYRQALGQGPEFLTYFNYEAQQDKSGLPNDRFSAERPEGSISTLTIQRTEQRDSAMYRCASSLPQETQYFGPGTRLLVL.

This chain connects TRBV30 to TRBJ1-2; D is possibly TRBD1 (5 bases). The CDR3 totals 12 residues. Trimming removed 1 base at V and 9 bases at J, with 12 bases between. Germline CDR1 and CDR2: GTSNPN and SVGIG (reference sequence). Written as DNA, the CDR3 is TGTGCCTGGAGTGGTGGCCGACAGAGCTACACCTTC. Translation gives CAWSGGRQSYTF. The full variable domain, with the rest looked up from reference TRBV30 and TRBJ1-2, is SQTIHQWPATLVQPVGSPLSLECTVEGTSNPNLYWYRQAAGRGLQLLFYSVGIGQISSEVPQNLSASRPQDRQFILSSKKLLLSDSGFYLCAWSGGRQSYTFGSGTRLTVV.

This rearrangement joins TRBV28 to TRBJ2-1, with 7 bases matching TRBD2. The V gene end was trimmed by 2 bases and the J gene end by 9 bases; junction bases not matched to a gene: 10. Germline CDR1 reads MDHEN; CDR2 reads SYDVKM. The CDR3 totals 15 residues. The CDR3 sequence is CASSLVWGGTGEQFF. The CDR3, as DNA: TGTGCCAGCAGTTTAGTTTGGGGGGGGACTGGTGAGCAGTTCTTC.

This clone was counted only a few times. With only one base between it and a far larger clone, this is likely a read error. Other DNA sequences in this sample translate to the same CDR3. DNA for the CDR3: TGTGCCAGCAGCTTAGTGCAAGAGACCCAGTACTTC. Its protein is CASSLVQETQYF. The chain is built from TRBV11-1 and TRBJ2-5; D gene ambiguous. The CDR3 length is 12 residues. Trimming stripped 1 base from V and 2 bases from J, with 2 bases between. CDR1 SGHAT and CDR2 FQDESV come from the germline V gene (reference sequence).

The chain combines TRBV7-8 with TRBJ2-1; D tentatively fits TRBD1 or TRBD2 (6 bases each). Germline V lookup: CDR1 SGHVS, CDR2 FQNEAQ. The CDR3 loop spans 16 amino acids. V was pared by 0 bases and J by 5 bases, with 14 bases between. The DNA of the CDR3 is TGTGCCAGCAGCTTAGCGAGCGGGTCAGGGGACAATGAGCAGTTCTTC. This sequence encodes CASSLASGSGDNEQFF.

This clone appeared a few times. The chain uses TRBV30 and TRBJ1-1; 8 positions match TRBD1. Trimming at V came to 6 bases and at J to 0 bases, leaving 3 bases not matched to a gene. This CDR3 comprises 13 residues. Germline V gene data show CDR1 as GTSNPN and CDR2 as SVGIG (reference sequence). The CDR3 DNA is TGTGCCTGTCCGACAGGGGTGAACACTGAAGCTTTCTTT. Translated: CACPTGVNTEAFF.

The chain carries TRBV6-6 and TRBJ2-7; 7 nucleotides align to TRBD1. J gave up 11 bases and V 6 bases, and 7 bases lay outside the gene matches. The length of the CDR3 is 11 residues. Germline V lookup: CDR1 MNHNY, CDR2 SVGAGI (reference sequence). The CDR3 reads CASSTGTDEYF. The DNA for the CDR3 is TGTGCCAGCAGCACCGGGACAGACGAGTACTTC.

This clone was seen a single time. The chain joins TRBV7-9 to TRBJ2-5, with 9 bases aligning to TRBD1. Germline V gene sequence: CDR1 SEHNR, CDR2 FQNEAQ (reference sequence). The CDR3 is 16 amino acids. J gave up 4 bases and V 5 bases, and 11 bases lay outside the gene matches. The CDR3 loop is CASSPPGDRVGETQYF. CDR3 bases: TGTGCCAGCAGCCCCCCCGGGGACAGGGTGGGAGAGACCCAGTACTTC.

The V and J genes are TRBV7-2 and TRBJ2-1; 10 bases map to TRBD1. The CDR3 is 14 residues long. Per the germline V gene, CDR1 is SGHTA and CDR2 is FQGNSA. V shed 3 bases, J shed 9 bases, and the junction held 5 bases outside the gene matches. CDR3 nucleotide sequence: TGTGCCAGCAGCTTGGGGACAGGGGACATTGAGCAGTTCTTC. Its translation: CASSLGTGDIEQFF.

The chain joins TRBV2 to TRBJ1-1, with D hard to call. Germline lookup yields CDR1 SNHLY and CDR2 FYNNEI. The CDR3 has 14 amino acids. The V end lost 2 bases, the J end lost 3 bases, and 10 bases lay between the germline ends. CDR3 DNA: TGTGCCAGCAGTGAATCGGCAGAGGACACTGAAGCTTTCTTT. Translating it yields CASSESAEDTEAFF.

This chain joins TRBV4-1 and TRBJ2-1; 7 bases align to TRBD1. V was clipped by 0 bases and J by 6 bases; unmatched bases: 11. This CDR3 is 17 amino acids long. Germline V gene sequence: CDR1 MGHRA, CDR2 YSYEKL. The CDR3 DNA sequence: TGCGCCAGCAGCCAAGATCACAGGGGCCCCCGAATCAATGAGCAGTTCTTC. Protein sequence: CASSQDHRGPRINEQFF.

The chain links TRBV5-1 to TRBJ1-2; D uncertain. V lost 0 bases, J lost 1 base, and 10 bases lay in between. The CDR3 is made up of 15 amino acids. Germline V CDR1 and CDR2: SGHRS, YFSETQ. For the CDR3, the DNA is TGCGCCAGCAGCTTGGCCGGAGAGGTTAACTATGGCTACACCTTC. As protein: CASSLAGEVNYGYTF.

This chain uses TRBV6-5 with TRBJ2-7; D uncertain. The CDR3 is 12 residues long. Trimming removed 5 bases from V and 5 bases from J, with 10 bases in between. In germline, CDR1 is MNHEY, CDR2 SVGAGI. The CDR3: CASSALGNEQYF. As DNA, the CDR3 is TGTGCCAGCAGTGCCCTGGGGAACGAGCAGTACTTC.

The CDR3 protein is CASGLGKLGQALPDTQYF. In DNA, the CDR3 is TGTGCTAGTGGTTTGGGGAAACTGGGACAAGCCCTACCAGATACGCAGTATTTT. The chain combines TRBV12-5 with TRBJ2-3; D possibly corresponds to TRBD1 (6 bases). The CDR3 has 18 amino acids. Germline V gene data show CDR1 as LGHNT and CDR2 as FRNRAP. Deletions cut 1 base from V and 4 bases from J, with 21 bases between. The variable domain in full, completed from reference TRBV12-5 and TRBJ2-3, reads DARVTQTPRHKVTEMGQEVTMRCQPILGHNTVFWYRQTMMQGLELLAYFRNRAPLDDSGMPKDRFSAEMPDATLATLKIQPSEPRDSAVYFCASGLGKLGQALPDTQYFGPGTRLTVL.

The chain carries TRBV6-6 and TRBJ1-1; D remains ambiguous. Germline V gene lookup returns CDR1 MNHNY and CDR2 SVGAGI (reference sequence). This CDR3 comprises 14 residues. With 2 bases removed from V and 2 bases from J, the gap between germline ends came to 9 bases. CDR3 sequence reads: CASSYNPINTEAFF. CDR3 nucleotides: TGTGCCAGCAGTTACAACCCCATCAACACTGAAGCTTTCTTT.

The J gene is TRBJ2-1, the V gene TRBV7-9; no reliable D call. CDR1 SEHNR and CDR2 FQNEAQ come from the germline V gene (reference sequence). The CDR3 runs 11 residues. The V and J ends lost 8 bases and 8 bases respectively, with 10 bases between them. CDR3 region: CASGALDEQFF. DNA for the CDR3: TGTGCCAGCGGAGCTTTAGATGAGCAGTTCTTC.

The chain has TRBV2 and TRBJ1-2; D may be TRBD1 (6 bases). The CDR3 extends over 14 amino acids. The germline V gene has CDR1 SNHLY and CDR2 FYNNEI. With 4 bases removed from V and 3 bases from J, the gap between germline ends came to 12 bases. The CDR3 protein is CASSGLGADYGYTF. The DNA of the CDR3 is TGTGCCAGCAGTGGCTTGGGGGCAGACTATGGCTACACCTTC.

This chain joins TRBV5-1 and TRBJ2-7, with no clear D. Between the trimmed V and J ends, which lost 2 bases and 0 bases, there was a span of 9 bases. This CDR3 is built from 14 residues. CDR1 SGHRS and CDR2 YFSETQ come from the germline V gene. Here the CDR3 DNA reads TGCGCCAGCAGCTTCGCGGAACTCTCCTACGAGCAGTACTTC. Its protein product is CASSFAELSYEQYF.